A selection of T cell receptor beta chains follows, all from one sample in a study of blood T cell repertoires in COVID-19. TCRdb's copy holds only in-frame clones and misses some; the assay was immunoSEQ multiplex PCR. The data hold around 300,000 clones, with about 87% observed a single time. Sequenced input: PBMCs or T cells enriched from blood (not recorded which). Source of these receptors: a woman aged 50 to 60 who had recovered from COVID-19. Both conserved end residues are part of each CDR3. D genes are given only for firm matches. The size of a clone is reported for some rows only, either as once, few or many, or as a class for expanded clones.

clone_size j_call v_call d_call cdr3_aa cdr3_nt
once TRBJ1-3 TRBV3-1/TRBV3-2 - CASSLYSGNTIYF TGTGCCAGCAGCCTGTACTCTGGAAACACCATATATTTT
- TRBJ1-1 TRBV6-4 - CASSDPVTVYSRKMNTEAFF TGTGCCAGCAGTGACCCCGTGACAGTTTACTCCCGGAAAATGAACACTGAAGCTTTCTTT
- TRBJ1-4 TRBV5-4 - CASSLGGAGEKLFF TGTGCCAGCAGCTTAGGTGGGGCTGGTGAAAAACTGTTTTTT
- TRBJ2-7 TRBV18 TRBD2 CASSSGGEGLEQYF TGTGCCAGCTCCAGCGGTGGGGAGGGCCTCGAGCAGTACTTC
- TRBJ2-3 TRBV7-9 TRBD2 CASSLVLTGGRHTDTQYF TGTGCCAGCAGCTTAGTGCTAACGGGAGGACGACACACAGATACGCAGTATTTT
- TRBJ2-3 TRBV24-1 TRBD2 CATSDPVGGSGSDTQYF TGTGCCACCAGTGACCCCGTGGGCGGGAGCGGTTCAGATACGCAGTATTTT
- TRBJ2-7 TRBV9 TRBD2 CASRFSGAYEQYF TGTGCCAGCAGGTTCAGCGGGGCATACGAGCAGTACTTC
- TRBJ1-1 TRBV28 TRBD1 CASSKDRGGTEAFF TGTGCCAGCAGCAAAGACAGGGGAGGGACTGAAGCTTTCTTT
- TRBJ1-6 TRBV6-5 - CASKEKNSPLHF TGTGCCAGCAAAGAGAAAAATTCACCCCTCCACTTT
- TRBJ1-1 TRBV5-4 - CASSRGGGAQNTEAFF TGTGCCAGCAGCCGAGGTGGGGGGGCCCAGAACACTGAAGCTTTCTTT
- TRBJ1-1 TRBV28 - CASSFGGRRRPEAFF TGTGCCAGCAGTTTCGGGGGGCGCAGGAGACCTGAAGCTTTCTTT
- TRBJ2-1 TRBV27 TRBD2 CASSFRAGGSYNEQFF TGTGCCAGCAGTTTCAGAGCGGGAGGTTCCTACAATGAGCAGTTCTTC
- TRBJ2-5 TRBV6-2/TRBV6-3 TRBD2 CASSKRTSGRETQYF TGTGCCAGCAGCAAGAGGACTAGCGGGAGAGAGACCCAGTACTTC
- TRBJ2-1 TRBV28 - CASRTGYNEQFF TGTGCCAGCAGAACAGGATACAATGAGCAGTTCTTC
- TRBJ2-1 TRBV27 TRBD1 CASSDRTGGNEQFF TGTGCCAGCAGCGATCGGACAGGTGGCAATGAGCAGTTCTTC
- TRBJ2-3 TRBV7-3 - CASSLNRASTDTQYF TGTGCCAGCAGCTTAAACAGGGCTAGCACAGATACGCAGTATTTT
- TRBJ1-2 TRBV4-3 TRBD1 CASSQDLGQGPGGYTF TGCGCCAGCAGCCAAGATCTAGGACAGGGACCCGGCGGCTACACCTTC
- TRBJ1-6 TRBV6-1 - CASSEGGIGSPLHF TGTGCCAGCAGTGAAGGAGGGATAGGCTCACCCCTCCACTTT
once TRBJ2-1 TRBV5-4 TRBD2 CASSLKVRDYQYNEQFF TGTGCCAGCAGCTTAAAGGTCCGGGACTATCAATACAATGAGCAGTTCTTC
- TRBJ2-3 TRBV10-3 TRBD2 CAISKASGTSGSTFSTDTQYF TGTGCCATCAGTAAAGCATCCGGGACTAGCGGGTCCACCTTTAGCACAGATACGCAGTATTTT
- TRBJ1-5 TRBV6-5 TRBD1 CASSMTGGDQPQHF TGTGCCAGCAGTATGACAGGGGGCGATCAGCCCCAGCATTTT
- TRBJ2-7 TRBV20-1 - CSASGRTSSYEQYF TGCAGTGCTAGTGGGAGGACGAGCTCCTACGAGCAGTACTTC
once TRBJ2-3 TRBV16 TRBD1 CASSQGGQASTDTQYF TGTGCCAGCAGCCAAGGCGGACAGGCTAGCACAGATACGCAGTATTTT
- TRBJ2-1 TRBV6-4 - CASSETGSAYNEQFF TGTGCCAGCAGTGAAACGGGAAGTGCGTACAATGAGCAGTTCTTC
- TRBJ1-4 TRBV7-2 TRBD1 CASSSDRVTNEKLFF TGTGCCAGCAGCTCTGACAGGGTCACTAATGAAAAACTGTTTTTT
once TRBJ1-2 TRBV18 - CASSSQGPNYGYTF TGTGCCAGCTCGTCTCAGGGTCCTAACTATGGCTACACCTTC
- TRBJ2-2 TRBV19 TRBD1 CARLLFRARGRQRDTGELFF TGTGCCAGATTATTATTCCGGGCCAGGGGGCGGCAACGAGACACCGGGGAGCTGTTTTTT
- TRBJ2-5 TRBV28 - CASRAGETQYF TGTGCCAGCAGGGCGGGGGAGACCCAGTACTTC
once TRBJ2-5 TRBV6-2/TRBV6-3 TRBD2 CASSYGGTTRETQYF TGTGCCAGCAGTTATGGAGGGACTACGCGGGAGACCCAGTACTTC
- TRBJ2-2 TRBV7-2 TRBD1 CASSLGRTGSGELFF TGTGCCAGCAGCTTAGGAAGGACAGGGTCCGGGGAGCTGTTTTTT
- TRBJ1-5 TRBV6-2/TRBV6-3 - CASSVGTISNQPQHF TGTGCCAGCAGTGTCGGGACAATTAGCAATCAGCCCCAGCATTTT
- TRBJ2-6 TRBV19 - CASSPTFGSSTGANVLTF TGTGCCAGTAGCCCTACTTTCGGGAGTTCGACTGGGGCCAACGTCCTGACTTTC
- TRBJ1-1 TRBV2 - CASSEAPRGTAFF TGTGCCAGCAGTGAAGCGCCTAGGGGGACGGCTTTCTTT
- TRBJ1-2 TRBV20-1 TRBD1 CSASAGQGVYGYTF TGCAGTGCTAGTGCGGGACAGGGGGTATATGGCTACACCTTC
- TRBJ2-3 TRBV18 - CASSRTAGINTDTQYF TGTGCCAGCTCAAGGACAGCGGGAATTAACACAGATACGCAGTATTTT
- TRBJ1-1 TRBV14 - CASSQSLLKNTEAFF TGTGCCAGCAGCCAATCACTGCTAAAGAACACTGAAGCTTTCTTT
- TRBJ1-5 TRBV28 - CASSLHASWHF TGTGCCAGCAGTTTACACGCGTCATGGCATTTT
- TRBJ1-4 TRBV6-4 TRBD1 CASSDEDRGNEKLFF TGTGCCAGCAGTGACGAGGACAGGGGGAATGAAAAACTGTTTTTT
- TRBJ1-3 TRBV7-8 TRBD1 CASSLAPTRDRANTIYF TGTGCCAGCAGCTTAGCGCCAACACGGGACAGGGCCAACACCATATATTTT
- TRBJ2-1 TRBV28 TRBD2 CASSSSGSTYNEQFF TGTGCCAGCAGTTCTAGCGGGAGTACCTACAATGAGCAGTTCTTC
- TRBJ2-7 TRBV4-3 - CASSQDHNSYEQYF TGCGCCAGCAGCCAAGATCACAACTCCTACGAGCAGTACTTC
- TRBJ1-1 TRBV11-2 TRBD1 CASSLESGGWSEAFF TGTGCCAGCAGCTTAGAGTCAGGGGGTTGGTCTGAAGCTTTCTTT
once TRBJ1-2 TRBV15 - CATSRQGQFYGYTF TGTGCCACCAGCAGACAAGGACAGTTCTATGGCTACACCTTC
few TRBJ1-4 TRBV7-2 - CASSLSGSGNEKLFF TGTGCCAGCAGCTTATCGGGGTCCGGTAATGAAAAACTGTTTTTT